This T cell receptor beta chain appears in the sequencing data of a study of blood T cell repertoires in COVID-19. Overall study context: COVID-19 samples collected from the United States, Italy and Spain covered acute and convalescent phases. Sample material is recorded as cDNA or gDNA derived from T cells, B-cell-depleted T cells, or PBMCs.

Germline CDR1 MNHEY, CDR2 SVGAGI. The CDR3 is 14 residues long. The V end lost 0 bases, the J end lost 1 base, and 6 bases lay between the germline ends. In the original processing: Nucleated cell counts were estimated from reference gene primer amplification. The protocol was immunoSEQ multiplex PCR, while the TCRdb copy is restricted to in-frame clones and leaves out a portion. V, J and clone size are taken as reported in that table, and D and trimming were inferred from the DNA itself. The table records about 200,000 clones, approximately 78% of them present only once. This TCR was sampled from a woman in her sixties or seventies with COVID-19, enrolled during active disease. The specimen was peripheral blood. This chain connects TRBV6-5 to TRBJ1-1; no clear D gene. The CDR3 spells CASSYSSWNTEAFF. Here the CDR3 DNA reads TGTGCCAGCAGTTACTCCAGTTGGAACACTGAAGCTTTCTTT.